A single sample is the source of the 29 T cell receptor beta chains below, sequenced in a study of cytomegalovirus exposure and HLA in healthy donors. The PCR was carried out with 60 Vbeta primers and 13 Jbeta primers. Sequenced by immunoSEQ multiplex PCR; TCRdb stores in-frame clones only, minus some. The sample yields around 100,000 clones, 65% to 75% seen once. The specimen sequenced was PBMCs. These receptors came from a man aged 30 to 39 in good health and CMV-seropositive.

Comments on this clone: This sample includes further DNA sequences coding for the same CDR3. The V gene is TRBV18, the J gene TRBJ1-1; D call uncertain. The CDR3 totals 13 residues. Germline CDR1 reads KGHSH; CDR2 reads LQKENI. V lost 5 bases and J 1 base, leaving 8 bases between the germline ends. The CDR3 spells CASSGQANTEAFF. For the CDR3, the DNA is TGTGCCAGCTCAGGTCAGGCGAACACTGAAGCTTTCTTT. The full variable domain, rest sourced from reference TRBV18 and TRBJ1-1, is NAGVMQNPRHLVRRRGQEARLRCSPMKGHSHVYWYRQLPEEGLKFMVYLQKENIIDESGMPKERFSAEFPKEGPSILRIQQVVRGDSAAYFCASSGQANTEAFFGQGTRLTVV.

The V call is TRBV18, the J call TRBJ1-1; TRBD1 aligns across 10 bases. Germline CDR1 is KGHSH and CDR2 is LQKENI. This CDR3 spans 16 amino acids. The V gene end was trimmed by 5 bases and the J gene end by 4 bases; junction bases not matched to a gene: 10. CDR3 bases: TGTGCCAGCTCAGCACTAGAGACAGGGGGCGGCACTGAAGCTTTCTTT. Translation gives CASSALETGGGTEAFF. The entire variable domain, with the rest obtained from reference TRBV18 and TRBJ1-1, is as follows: NAGVMQNPRHLVRRRGQEARLRCSPMKGHSHVYWYRQLPEEGLKFMVYLQKENIIDESGMPKERFSAEFPKEGPSILRIQQVVRGDSAAYFCASSALETGGGTEAFFGQGTRLTVV.

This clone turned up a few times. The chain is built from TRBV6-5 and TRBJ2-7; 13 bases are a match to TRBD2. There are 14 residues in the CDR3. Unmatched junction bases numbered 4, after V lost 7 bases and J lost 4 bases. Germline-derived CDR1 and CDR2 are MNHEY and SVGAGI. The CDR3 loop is CASIRTSGGYEQYF. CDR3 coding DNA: TGTGCCAGCATTAGGACTAGCGGGGGTTACGAGCAGTACTTC.

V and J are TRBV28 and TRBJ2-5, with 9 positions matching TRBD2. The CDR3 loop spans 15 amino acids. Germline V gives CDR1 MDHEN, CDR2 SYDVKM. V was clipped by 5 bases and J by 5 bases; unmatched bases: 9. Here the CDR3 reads CASSLGAGGRETQYF. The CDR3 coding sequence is TGTGCCAGCAGTCTAGGGGCGGGGGGGCGGGAGACCCAGTACTTC.

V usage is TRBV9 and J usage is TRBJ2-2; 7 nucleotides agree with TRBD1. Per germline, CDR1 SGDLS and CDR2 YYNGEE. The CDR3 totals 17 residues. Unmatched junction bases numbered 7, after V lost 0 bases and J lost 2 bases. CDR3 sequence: CASSVARQGFNTGELFF. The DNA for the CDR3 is TGTGCCAGCAGCGTAGCCAGACAGGGCTTTAACACCGGGGAGCTGTTTTTT.

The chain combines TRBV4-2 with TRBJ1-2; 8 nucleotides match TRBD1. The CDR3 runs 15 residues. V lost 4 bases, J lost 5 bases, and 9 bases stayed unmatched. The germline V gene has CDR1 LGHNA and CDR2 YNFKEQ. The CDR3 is CASSRQGLSDYGYTF. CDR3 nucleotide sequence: TGTGCCAGCAGCCGACAGGGGCTTTCGGATTATGGCTACACCTTC.

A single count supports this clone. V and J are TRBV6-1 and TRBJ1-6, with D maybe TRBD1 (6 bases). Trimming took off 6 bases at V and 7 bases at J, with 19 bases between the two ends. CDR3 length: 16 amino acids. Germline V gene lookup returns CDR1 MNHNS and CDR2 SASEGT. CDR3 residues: CASRERGGAENSPLHF. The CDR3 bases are TGTGCCAGCAGGGAAAGAGGGGGGGCGGAAAATTCACCCCTCCACTTT.

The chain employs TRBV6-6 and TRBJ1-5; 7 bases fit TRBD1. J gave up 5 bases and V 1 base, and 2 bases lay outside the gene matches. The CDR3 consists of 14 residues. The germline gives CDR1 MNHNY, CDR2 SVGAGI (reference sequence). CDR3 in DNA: TGTGCCAGCAGTTACTGGCAGGGGGATCAGCCCCAGCATTTT. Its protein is CASSYWQGDQPQHF.

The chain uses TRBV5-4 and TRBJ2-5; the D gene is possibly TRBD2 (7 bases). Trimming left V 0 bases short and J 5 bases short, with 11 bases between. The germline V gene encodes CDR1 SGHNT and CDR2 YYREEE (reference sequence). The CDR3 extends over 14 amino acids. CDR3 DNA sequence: TGTGCCAGCAGCTTGGTAGGGGGGGCGGAGACCCAGTACTTC. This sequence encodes CASSLVGGAETQYF.

The CDR3 region has the DNA TGCGCCAGCAGTGAGTCTGGGGTCAGGGCCACTGAAGCTTTCTTT. Translating gives CASSESGVRATEAFF. The V gene is TRBV10-2, the J gene TRBJ1-1; D is perhaps TRBD1 (5 bases). From germline, CDR1 is WSHSY and CDR2 SAAADI. The ends were cut back, 0 bases at V and 4 bases at J, with 12 bases in the middle. The CDR3 consists of 15 residues.

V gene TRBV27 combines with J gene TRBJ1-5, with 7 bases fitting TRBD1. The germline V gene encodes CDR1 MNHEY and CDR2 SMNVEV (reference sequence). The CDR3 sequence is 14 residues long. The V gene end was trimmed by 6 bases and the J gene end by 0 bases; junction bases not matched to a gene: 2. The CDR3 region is CASSQGDSNQPQHF. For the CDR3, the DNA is TGTGCCAGCAGCCAGGGGGATAGCAATCAGCCCCAGCATTTT.

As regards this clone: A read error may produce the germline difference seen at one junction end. The CDR3 DNA follows: TGCGCCAGCAGCCAAGATGGGGGCGTTCGAGACTATGGCTACCCCTTC. This encodes CASSQDGGVRDYGYPF. The chain recombines TRBV4-3 with TRBJ1-2; a weak D match, TRBD1 (6 bases). This CDR3 comprises 16 residues. Germline V lookup: CDR1 LGHNA, CDR2 YSLEER.

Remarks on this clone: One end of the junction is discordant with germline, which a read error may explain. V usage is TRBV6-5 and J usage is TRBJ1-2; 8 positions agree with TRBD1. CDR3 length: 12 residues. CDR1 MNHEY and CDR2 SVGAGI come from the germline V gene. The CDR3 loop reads CASSELQGARRF. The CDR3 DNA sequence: TGTGCCAGCAGTGAACTCCAGGGGGCTAGGCGTTTC.

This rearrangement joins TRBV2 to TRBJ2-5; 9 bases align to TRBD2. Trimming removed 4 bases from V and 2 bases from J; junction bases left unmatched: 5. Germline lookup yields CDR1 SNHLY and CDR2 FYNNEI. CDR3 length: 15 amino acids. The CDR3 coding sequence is TGTGCCAGCAGTGCGGTAGCGGGGGATCAAGAGACCCAGTACTTC. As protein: CASSAVAGDQETQYF.

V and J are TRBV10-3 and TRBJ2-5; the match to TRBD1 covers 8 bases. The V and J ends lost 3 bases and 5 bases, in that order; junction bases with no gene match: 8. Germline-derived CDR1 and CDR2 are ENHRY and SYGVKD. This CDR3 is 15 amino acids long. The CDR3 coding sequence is TGTGCCATCAGTGATACCAGGGGGCCTGGGGAGACCCAGTACTTC. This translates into CAISDTRGPGETQYF.

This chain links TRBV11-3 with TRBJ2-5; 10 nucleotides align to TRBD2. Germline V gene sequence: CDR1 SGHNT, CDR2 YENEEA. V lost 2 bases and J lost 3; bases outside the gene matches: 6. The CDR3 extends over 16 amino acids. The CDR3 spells CASSLSWTSGKETQYF. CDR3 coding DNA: TGTGCCAGCAGCTTAAGTTGGACTAGCGGAAAAGAGACCCAGTACTTC.

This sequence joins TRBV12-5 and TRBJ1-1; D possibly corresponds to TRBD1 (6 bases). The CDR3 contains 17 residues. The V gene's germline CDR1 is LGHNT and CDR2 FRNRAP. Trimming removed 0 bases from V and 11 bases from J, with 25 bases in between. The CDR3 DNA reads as TGTGCTAGTGGTTTGGTACTTACGATCCAGGGGCCGTTTGAGGCTTTCTTT. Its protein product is CASGLVLTIQGPFEAFF. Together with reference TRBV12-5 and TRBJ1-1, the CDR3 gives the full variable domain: DARVTQTPRHKVTEMGQEVTMRCQPILGHNTVFWYRQTMMQGLELLAYFRNRAPLDDSGMPKDRFSAEMPDATLATLKIQPSEPRDSAVYFCASGLVLTIQGPFEAFFGQGTRLTVV.

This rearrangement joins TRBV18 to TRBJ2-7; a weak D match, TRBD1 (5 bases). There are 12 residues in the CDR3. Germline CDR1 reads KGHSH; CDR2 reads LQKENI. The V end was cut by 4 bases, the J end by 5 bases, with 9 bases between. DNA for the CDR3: TGTGCCAGCTCACAAGGGGTCCACGAGCAGTACTTC. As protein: CASSQGVHEQYF.

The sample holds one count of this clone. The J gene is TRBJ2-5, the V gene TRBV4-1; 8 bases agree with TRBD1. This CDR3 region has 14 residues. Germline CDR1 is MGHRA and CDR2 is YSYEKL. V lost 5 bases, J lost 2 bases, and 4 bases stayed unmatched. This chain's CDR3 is CASSFRTGQETQYF. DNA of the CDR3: TGCGCCAGCAGCTTCCGGACAGGGCAAGAGACCCAGTACTTC.

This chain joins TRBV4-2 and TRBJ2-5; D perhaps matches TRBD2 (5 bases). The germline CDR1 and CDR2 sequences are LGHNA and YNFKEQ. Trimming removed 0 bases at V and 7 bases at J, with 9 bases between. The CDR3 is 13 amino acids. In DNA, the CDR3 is TGTGCCAGCAGCCAAGATGAGGGTAGGACCCAGTACTTC. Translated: CASSQDEGRTQYF.

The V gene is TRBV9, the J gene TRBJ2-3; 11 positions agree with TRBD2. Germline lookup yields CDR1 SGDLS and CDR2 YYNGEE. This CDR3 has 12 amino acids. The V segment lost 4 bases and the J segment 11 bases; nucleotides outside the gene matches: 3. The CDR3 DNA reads TGTGCCAGCAGCCCAACTAGCGGGGGGCAGTATTTT. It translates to CASSPTSGGQYF.

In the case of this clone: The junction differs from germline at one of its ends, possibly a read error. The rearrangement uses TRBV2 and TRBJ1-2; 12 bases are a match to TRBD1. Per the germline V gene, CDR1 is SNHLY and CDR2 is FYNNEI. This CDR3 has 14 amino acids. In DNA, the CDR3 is TGTGCCAGCAGTGCGGGACAGGGGGCCGGCGGCTACCCCTTC. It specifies CASSAGQGAGGYPF.

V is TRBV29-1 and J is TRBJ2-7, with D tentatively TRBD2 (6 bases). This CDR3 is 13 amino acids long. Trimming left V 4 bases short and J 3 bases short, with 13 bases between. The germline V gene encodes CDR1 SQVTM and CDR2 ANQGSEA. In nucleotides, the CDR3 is TGCAGCGTTGTTGTGCAGGGAGGCTACGAGCAGTACTTC. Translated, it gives CSVVVQGGYEQYF.

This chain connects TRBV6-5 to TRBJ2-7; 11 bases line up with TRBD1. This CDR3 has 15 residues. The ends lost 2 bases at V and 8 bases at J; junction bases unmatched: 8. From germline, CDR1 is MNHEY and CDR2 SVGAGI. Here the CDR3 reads CASSYEQGTGGKQYF. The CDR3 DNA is TGTGCCAGCAGTTACGAGCAGGGGACAGGGGGTAAGCAGTACTTC.

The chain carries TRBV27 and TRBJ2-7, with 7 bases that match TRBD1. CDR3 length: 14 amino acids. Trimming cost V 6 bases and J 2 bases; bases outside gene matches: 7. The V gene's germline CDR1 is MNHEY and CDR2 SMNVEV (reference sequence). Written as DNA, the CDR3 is TGTGCCAGCAGGGCCCAGGGGGAGACCTACGAGCAGTACTTC. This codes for CASRAQGETYEQYF.

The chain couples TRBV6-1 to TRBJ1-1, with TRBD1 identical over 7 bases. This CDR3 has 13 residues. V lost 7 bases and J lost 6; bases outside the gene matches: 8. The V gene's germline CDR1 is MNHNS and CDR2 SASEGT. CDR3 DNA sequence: TGTGCCAGCAAATCGGGACAGCGTGCTGAAGCTTTCTTT. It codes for CASKSGQRAEAFF.

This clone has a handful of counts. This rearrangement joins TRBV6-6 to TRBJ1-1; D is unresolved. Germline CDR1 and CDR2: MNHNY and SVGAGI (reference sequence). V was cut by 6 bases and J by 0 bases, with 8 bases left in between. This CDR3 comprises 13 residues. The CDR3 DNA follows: TGTGCCAGCAGCTCCGGGATGAACACTGAAGCTTTCTTT. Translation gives CASSSGMNTEAFF.

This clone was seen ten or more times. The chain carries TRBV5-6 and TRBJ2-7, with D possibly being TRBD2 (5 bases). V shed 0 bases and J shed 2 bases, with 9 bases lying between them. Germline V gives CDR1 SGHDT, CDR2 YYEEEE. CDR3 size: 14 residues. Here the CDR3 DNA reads TGTGCCAGCAGCTTGGCTCCCGGGACCTACGAGCAGTACTTC. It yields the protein CASSLAPGTYEQYF.

The CDR3 DNA sequence: TGTGCCAGCAGCTCTGAGGGTAGCACAGATACGCAGTATTTT. Amino acids: CASSSEGSTDTQYF. The chain recombines TRBV7-6 with TRBJ2-3, with D perhaps TRBD2 (5 bases). The CDR3 consists of 14 residues. CDR1 is SGHVS, CDR2 FNYEAQ, per germline. V gave up 4 bases and J gave up 0 bases, with 8 bases separating them.